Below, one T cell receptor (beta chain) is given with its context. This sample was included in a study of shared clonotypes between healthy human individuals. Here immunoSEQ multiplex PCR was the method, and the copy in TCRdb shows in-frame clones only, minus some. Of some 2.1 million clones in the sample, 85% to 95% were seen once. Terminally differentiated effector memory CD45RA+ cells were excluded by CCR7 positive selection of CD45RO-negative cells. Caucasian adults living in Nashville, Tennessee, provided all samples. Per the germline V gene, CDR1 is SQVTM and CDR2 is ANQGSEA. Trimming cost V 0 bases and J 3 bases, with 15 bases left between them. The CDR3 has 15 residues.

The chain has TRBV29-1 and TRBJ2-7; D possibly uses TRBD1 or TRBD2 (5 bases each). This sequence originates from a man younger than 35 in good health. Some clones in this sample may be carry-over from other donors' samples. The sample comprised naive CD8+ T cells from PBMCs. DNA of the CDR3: TGCAGCGTTGAAGATCCCGGGGCACGGGGCTACGAGCAGTACTTC. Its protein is CSVEDPGARGYEQYF.